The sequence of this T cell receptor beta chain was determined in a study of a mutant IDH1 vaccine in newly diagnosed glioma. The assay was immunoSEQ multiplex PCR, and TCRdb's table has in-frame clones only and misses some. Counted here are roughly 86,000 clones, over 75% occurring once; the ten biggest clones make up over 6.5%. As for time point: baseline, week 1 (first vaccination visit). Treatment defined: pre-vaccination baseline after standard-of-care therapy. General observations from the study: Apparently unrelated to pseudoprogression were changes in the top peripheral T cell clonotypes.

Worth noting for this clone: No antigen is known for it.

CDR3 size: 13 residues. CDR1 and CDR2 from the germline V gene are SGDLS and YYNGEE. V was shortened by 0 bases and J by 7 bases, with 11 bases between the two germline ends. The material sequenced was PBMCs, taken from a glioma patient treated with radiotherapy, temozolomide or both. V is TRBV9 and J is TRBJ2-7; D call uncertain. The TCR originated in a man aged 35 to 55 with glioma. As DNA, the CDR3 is TGTGCCAGCAGCGTAGCCCTCTTTGAAGAGCAGTACTTC. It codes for CASSVALFEEQYF.